The clone carrying this TCR beta chain was picked up one time. Its antigen is currently unknown. This sample was taken from a study of cytomegalovirus exposure and HLA in healthy donors. Study findings and constraints: The authors listed some 150 TCR beta chains as cytomegalovirus-associated. Under in vitro conditions, a few CMV-associated chains were confirmed as specific for CMV antigens.

Germline CDR1 SGHAT, CDR2 FQDESV (reference sequence). Trimming removed 0 bases from V and 6 bases from J; junction bases left unmatched: 5. The CDR3 is 16 amino acids. Measured with immunoSEQ multiplex PCR; TCRdb has only the in-frame clones, and not every one. The profile shows tens of thousands of clones, more than 85% of them singletons. The TCR was taken from a young woman in good health and CMV-seronegative. The V and J genes are TRBV11-1 and TRBJ2-3; 11 positions agree with TRBD1. Specimen: PBMCs. CDR3 bases: TGTGCCAGCAGCTTAGCCCGGACAGGGGGCCGGGATACGCAGTATTTT. This codes for CASSLARTGGRDTQYF.